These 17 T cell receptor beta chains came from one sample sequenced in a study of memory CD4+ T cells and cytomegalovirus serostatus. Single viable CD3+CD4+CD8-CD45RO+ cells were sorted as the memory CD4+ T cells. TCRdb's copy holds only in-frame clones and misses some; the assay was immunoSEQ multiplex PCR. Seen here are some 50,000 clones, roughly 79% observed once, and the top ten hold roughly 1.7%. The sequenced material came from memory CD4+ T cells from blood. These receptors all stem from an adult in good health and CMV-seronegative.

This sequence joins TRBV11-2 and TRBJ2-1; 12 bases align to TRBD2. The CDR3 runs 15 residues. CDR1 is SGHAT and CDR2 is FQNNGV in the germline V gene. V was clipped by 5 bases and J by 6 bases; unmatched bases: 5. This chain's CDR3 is CASSKTSGGFNEQFF. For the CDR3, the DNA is TGTGCCAGCAGCAAAACTAGCGGGGGGTTCAATGAGCAGTTCTTC.

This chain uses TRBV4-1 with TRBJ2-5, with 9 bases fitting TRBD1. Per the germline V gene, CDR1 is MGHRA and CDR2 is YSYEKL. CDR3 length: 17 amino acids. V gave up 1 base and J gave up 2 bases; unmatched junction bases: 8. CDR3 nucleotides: TGCGCCAGCAGCCAAGGGATTGTGGGGACAGGGCAAGAGACCCAGTACTTC. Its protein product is CASSQGIVGTGQETQYF.

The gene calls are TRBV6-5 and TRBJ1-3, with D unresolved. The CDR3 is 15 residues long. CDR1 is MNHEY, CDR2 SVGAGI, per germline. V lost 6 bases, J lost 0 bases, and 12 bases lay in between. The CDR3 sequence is CASSREYGSGNTIYF. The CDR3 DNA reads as TGTGCCAGCAGCCGAGAATATGGCTCTGGAAACACCATATATTTT.

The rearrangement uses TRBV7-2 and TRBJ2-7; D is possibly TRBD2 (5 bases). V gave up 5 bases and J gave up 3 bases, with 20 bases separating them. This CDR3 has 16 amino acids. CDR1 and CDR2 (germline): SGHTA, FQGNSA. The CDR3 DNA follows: TGTGCCAGCAGCCGAGGAGGTGGAGGACGTAACTACGAGCAGTACTTC. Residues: CASSRGGGGRNYEQYF.

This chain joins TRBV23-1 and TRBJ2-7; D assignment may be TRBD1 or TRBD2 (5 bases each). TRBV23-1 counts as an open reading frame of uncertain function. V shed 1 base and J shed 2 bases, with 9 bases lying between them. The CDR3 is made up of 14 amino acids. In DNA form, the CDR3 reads TGCGCCAGCAGTCAATTGAGGGGAACCTACGAGCAGTACTTC. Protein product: CASSQLRGTYEQYF.

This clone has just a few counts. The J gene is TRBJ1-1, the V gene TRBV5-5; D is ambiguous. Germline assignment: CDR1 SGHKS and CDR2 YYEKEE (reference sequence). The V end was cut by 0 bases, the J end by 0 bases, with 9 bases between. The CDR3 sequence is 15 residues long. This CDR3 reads CASSLVVGLNTEAFF. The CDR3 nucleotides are TGTGCCAGCAGCTTGGTGGTGGGGTTGAACACTGAAGCTTTCTTT.

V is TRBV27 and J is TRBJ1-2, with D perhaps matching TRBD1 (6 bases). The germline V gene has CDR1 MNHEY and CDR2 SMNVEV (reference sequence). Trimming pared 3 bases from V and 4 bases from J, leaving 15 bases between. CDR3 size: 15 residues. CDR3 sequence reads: CASSLMHREGYGYTF. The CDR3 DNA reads TGTGCCAGCAGTTTGATGCACAGGGAGGGCTATGGCTACACCTTC.

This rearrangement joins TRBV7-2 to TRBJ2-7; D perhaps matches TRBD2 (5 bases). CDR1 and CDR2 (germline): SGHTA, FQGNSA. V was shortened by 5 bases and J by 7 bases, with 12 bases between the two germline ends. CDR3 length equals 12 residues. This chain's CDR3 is CASSNGVSEQYF. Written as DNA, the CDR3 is TGTGCCAGCAGCAACGGGGTGAGTGAGCAGTACTTC.

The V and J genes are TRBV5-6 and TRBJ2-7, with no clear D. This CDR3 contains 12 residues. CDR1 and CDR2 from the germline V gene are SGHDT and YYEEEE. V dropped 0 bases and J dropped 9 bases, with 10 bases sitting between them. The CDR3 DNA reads TGTGCCAGCAGCTTGGCTGGGTCGGGGCAGTACTTC. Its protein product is CASSLAGSGQYF.

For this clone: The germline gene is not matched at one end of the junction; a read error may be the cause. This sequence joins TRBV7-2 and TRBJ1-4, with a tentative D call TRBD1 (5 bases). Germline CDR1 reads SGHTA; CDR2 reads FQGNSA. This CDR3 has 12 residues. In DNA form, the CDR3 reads TGTGCCAGCAGCCTCACCCCGGGGGTTCCGCTTTTT. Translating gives CASSLTPGVPLF.

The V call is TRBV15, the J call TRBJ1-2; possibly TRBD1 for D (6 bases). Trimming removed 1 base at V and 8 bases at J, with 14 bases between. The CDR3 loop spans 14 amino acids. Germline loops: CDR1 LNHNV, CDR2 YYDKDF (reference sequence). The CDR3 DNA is TGTGCCACCAGCAGAGGGCAGGGGACGGGAGGCTACACCTTC. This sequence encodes CATSRGQGTGGYTF.

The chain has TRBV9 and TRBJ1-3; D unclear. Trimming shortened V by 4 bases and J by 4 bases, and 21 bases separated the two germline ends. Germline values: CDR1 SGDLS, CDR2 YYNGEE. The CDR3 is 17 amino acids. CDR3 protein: CASSPDPRGSWGNTIYF. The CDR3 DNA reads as TGTGCCAGCAGCCCAGACCCACGGGGTTCTTGGGGAAACACCATATATTTT.

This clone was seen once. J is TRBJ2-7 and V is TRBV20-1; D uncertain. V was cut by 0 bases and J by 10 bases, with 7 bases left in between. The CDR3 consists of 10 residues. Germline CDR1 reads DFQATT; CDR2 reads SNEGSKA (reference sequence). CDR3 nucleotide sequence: TGCAGTGCTAGAGATACATTACAGTACTTC. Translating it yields CSARDTLQYF.

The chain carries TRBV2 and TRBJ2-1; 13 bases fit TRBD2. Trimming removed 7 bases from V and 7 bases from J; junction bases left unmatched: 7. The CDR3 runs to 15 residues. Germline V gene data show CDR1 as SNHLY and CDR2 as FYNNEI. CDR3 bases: TGTGCCAGCACACGTCTGGGACTAGCGGGGAATGAGCAGTTCTTC. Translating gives CASTRLGLAGNEQFF.

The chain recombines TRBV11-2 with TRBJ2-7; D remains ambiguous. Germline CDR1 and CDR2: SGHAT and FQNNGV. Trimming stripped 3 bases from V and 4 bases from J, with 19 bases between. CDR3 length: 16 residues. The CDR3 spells CASSFRRHESSYEQYF. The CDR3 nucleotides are TGTGCCAGCAGCTTCCGGAGACACGAAAGCTCATACGAGCAGTACTTC.

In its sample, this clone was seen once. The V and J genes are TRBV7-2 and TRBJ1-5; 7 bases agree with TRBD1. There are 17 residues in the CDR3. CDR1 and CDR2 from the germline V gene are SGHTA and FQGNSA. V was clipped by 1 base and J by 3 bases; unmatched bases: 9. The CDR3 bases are TGTGCCAGCAGCTTAGTTCCAGGGGGTATAGCCAATCAGCCCCAGCATTTT. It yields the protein CASSLVPGGIANQPQHF. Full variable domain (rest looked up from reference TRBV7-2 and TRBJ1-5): GAGVSQSPSNKVTEKGKDVELRCDPISGHTALYWYRQSLGQGLEFLIYFQGNSAPDKSGLPSDRFSAERTGGSVSTLTIQRTQQEDSAVYLCASSLVPGGIANQPQHFGDGTRLSIL.

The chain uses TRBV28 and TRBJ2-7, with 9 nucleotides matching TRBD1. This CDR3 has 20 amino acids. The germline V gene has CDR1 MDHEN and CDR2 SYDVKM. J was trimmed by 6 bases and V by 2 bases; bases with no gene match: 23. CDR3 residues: CASSLRGIISGTGIIGEQYF. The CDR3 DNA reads TGTGCCAGCAGTTTAAGAGGAATAATTTCCGGGACAGGGATAATCGGCGAGCAGTACTTC.